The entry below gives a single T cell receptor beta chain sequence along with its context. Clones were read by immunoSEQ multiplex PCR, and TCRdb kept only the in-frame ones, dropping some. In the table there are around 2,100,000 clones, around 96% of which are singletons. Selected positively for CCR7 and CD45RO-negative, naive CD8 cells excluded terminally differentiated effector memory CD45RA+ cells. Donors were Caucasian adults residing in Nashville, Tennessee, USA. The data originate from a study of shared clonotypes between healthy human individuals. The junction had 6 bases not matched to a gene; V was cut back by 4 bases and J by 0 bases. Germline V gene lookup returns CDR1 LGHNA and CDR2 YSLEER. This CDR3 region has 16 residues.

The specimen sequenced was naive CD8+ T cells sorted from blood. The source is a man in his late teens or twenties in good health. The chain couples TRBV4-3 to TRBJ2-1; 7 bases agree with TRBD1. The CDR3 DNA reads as TGCGCCAGCAGCCCCACCAGGACAGGCTCCTACAATGAGCAGTTCTTC. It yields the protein CASSPTRTGSYNEQFF.